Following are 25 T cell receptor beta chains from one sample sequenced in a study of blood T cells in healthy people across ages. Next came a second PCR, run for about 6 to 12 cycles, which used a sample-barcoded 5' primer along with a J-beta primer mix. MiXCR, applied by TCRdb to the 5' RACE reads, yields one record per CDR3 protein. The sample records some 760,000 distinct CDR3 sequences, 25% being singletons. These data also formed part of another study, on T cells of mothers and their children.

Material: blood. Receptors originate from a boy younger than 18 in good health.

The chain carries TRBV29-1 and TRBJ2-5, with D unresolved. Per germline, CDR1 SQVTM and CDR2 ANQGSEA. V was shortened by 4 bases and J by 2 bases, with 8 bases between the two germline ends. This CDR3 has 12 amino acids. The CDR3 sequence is CSVGRSQETQYF. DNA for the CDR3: TGCAGCGTTGGCAGGAGTCAAGAGACCCAGTACTTC.

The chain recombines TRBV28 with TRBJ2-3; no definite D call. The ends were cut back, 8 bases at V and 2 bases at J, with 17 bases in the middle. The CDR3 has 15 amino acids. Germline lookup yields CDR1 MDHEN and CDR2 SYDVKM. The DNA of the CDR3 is TGTGCCAGCGGAGACTTAAAATCAAACACAGATACGCAGTATTTT. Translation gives CASGDLKSNTDTQYF. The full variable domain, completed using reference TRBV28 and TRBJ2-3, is DVKVTQSSRYLVKRTGEKVFLECVQDMDHENMFWYRQDPGLGLRLIYFSYDVKMKEKGDIPEGYSVSREKKERFSLILESASTNQTSMYLCASGDLKSNTDTQYFGPGTRLTVL.

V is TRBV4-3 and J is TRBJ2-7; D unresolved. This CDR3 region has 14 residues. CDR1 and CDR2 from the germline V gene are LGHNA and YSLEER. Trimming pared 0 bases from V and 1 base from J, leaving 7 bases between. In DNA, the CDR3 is TGCGCCAGCAGCCAAGAGTTAGGTTCCTACGAGCAGTACTTC. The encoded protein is CASSQELGSYEQYF.

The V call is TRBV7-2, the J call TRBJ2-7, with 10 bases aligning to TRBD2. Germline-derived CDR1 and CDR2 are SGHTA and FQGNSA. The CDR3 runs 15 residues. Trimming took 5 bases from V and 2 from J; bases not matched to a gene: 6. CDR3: CASSLLAGVTYEQYF. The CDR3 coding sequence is TGTGCCAGCAGCCTTCTAGCGGGAGTTACCTACGAGCAGTACTTC. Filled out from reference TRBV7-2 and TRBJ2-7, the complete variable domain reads GAGVSQSPSNKVTEKGKDVELRCDPISGHTALYWYRQSLGQGLEFLIYFQGNSAPDKSGLPSDRFSAERTGGSVSTLTIQRTQQEDSAVYLCASSLLAGVTYEQYFGPGTRLTVT.

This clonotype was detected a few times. CDR3 residues: CSVEPGSGQPQHF. CDR3 sequence (DNA): TGCAGCGTTGAACCCGGGTCAGGTCAGCCCCAGCATTTT. The J gene is TRBJ1-5, the V gene TRBV29-1; D unresolved. This CDR3 has 13 amino acids. V lost 2 bases and J 6 bases, leaving 11 bases between the germline ends. Germline V CDR1 and CDR2: SQVTM, ANQGSEA.

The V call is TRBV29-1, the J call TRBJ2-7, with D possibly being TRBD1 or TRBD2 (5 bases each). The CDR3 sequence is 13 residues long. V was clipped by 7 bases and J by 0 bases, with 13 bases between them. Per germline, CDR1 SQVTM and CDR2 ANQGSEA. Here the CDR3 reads CSGRDRSSYEQYF. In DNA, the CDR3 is TGCAGCGGACGGGACCGAAGCTCCTACGAGCAGTACTTC.

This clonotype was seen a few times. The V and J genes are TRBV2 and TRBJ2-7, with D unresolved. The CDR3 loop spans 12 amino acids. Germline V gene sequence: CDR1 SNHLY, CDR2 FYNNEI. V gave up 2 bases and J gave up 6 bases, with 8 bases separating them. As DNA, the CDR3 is TGTGCCAGCAGTGAATCAGTTCTCGAGCAGTACTTC. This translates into CASSESVLEQYF.

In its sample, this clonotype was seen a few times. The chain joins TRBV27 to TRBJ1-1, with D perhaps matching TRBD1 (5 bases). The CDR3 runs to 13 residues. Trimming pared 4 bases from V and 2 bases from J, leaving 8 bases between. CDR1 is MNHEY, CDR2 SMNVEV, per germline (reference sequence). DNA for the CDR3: TGTGCCAGCAGTTGGGACGCTAACACTGAAGCTTTCTTT. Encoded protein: CASSWDANTEAFF.

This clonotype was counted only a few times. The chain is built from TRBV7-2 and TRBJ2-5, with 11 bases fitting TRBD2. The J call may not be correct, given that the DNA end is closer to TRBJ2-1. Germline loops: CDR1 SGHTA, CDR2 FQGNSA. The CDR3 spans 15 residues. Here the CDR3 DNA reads TGTGCCAGCAGGGAAACTAGCGGGGGAACCAATGAGCAGTTCTTC. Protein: CASRETSGGTNEQFF.

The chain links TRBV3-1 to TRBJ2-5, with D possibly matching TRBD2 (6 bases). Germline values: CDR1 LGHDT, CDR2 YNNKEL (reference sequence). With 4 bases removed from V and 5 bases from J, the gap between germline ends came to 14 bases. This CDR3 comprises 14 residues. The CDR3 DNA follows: TGTGCCAGCAGCCCGGGAGCAACGGGGGAGACCCAGTACTTC. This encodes CASSPGATGETQYF.

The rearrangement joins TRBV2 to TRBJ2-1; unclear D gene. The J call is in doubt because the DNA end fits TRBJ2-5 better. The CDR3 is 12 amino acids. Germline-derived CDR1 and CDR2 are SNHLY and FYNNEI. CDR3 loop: CASRDPRETQYF. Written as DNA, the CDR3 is TGTGCCAGCAGGGACCCCCGGGAGACCCAGTACTTC.

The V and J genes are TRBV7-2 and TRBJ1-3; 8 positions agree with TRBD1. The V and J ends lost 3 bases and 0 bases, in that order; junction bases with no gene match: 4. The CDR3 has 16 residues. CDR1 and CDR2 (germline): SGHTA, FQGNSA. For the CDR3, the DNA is TGTGCCAGCAGCTTGACAGGGGCAAACTCTGGAAACACCATATATTTT. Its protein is CASSLTGANSGNTIYF. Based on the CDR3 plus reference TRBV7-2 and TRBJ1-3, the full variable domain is GAGVSQSPSNKVTEKGKDVELRCDPISGHTALYWYRQSLGQGLEFLIYFQGNSAPDKSGLPSDRFSAERTGGSVSTLTIQRTQQEDSAVYLCASSLTGANSGNTIYFGEGSWLTVV.

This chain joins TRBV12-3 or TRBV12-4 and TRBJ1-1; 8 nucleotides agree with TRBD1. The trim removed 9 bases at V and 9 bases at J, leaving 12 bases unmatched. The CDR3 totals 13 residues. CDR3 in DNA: TGTGCCAGTACCCCGGGACAGGCCGACAAAGCTTTCTTT. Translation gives CASTPGQADKAFF.

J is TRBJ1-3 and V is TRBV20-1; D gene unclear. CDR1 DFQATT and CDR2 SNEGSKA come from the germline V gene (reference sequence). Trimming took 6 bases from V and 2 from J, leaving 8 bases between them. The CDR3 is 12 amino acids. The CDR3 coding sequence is TGCAGTGCACCAGAGGCTGGAAACACCATATATTTT. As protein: CSAPEAGNTIYF.

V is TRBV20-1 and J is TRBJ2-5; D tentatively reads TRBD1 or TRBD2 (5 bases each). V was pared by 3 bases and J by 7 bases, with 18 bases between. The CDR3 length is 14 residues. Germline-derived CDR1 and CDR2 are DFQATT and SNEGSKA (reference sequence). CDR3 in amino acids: CSASLAGTGGTQYF. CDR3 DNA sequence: TGCAGTGCTAGTCTGGCAGGGACGGGCGGGACCCAGTACTTC.

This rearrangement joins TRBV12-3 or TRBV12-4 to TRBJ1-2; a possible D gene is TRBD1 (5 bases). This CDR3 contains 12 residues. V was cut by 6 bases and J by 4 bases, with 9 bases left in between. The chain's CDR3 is CASSQGTYGYTF. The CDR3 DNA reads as TGTGCCAGCAGCCAGGGCACCTATGGCTACACCTTC.

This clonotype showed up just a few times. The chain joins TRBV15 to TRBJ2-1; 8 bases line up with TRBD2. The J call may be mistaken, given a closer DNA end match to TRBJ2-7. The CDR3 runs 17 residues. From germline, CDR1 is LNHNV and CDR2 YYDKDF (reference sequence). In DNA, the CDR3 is TGTGCCACCAGCAGAGATTTGACGGGAGGGATATCCTACGAGCAGTACTTC. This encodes CATSRDLTGGISYEQYF.

The CDR3, as DNA: TGTGCCAGCAGCTTTCCGGCAGGAGGAGTTAACGAGCAGTACTTC. Amino acid sequence: CASSFPAGGVNEQYF. The chain couples TRBV7-2 to TRBJ2-5; the D gene is possibly TRBD2 (5 bases). The J call is uncertain, as TRBJ2-7 better fits the DNA end. The germline gives CDR1 SGHTA, CDR2 FQGNSA. There are 15 residues in the CDR3.

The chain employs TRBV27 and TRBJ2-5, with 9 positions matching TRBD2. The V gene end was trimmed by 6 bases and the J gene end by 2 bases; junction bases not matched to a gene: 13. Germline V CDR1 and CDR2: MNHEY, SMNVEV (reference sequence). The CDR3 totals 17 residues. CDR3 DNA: TGTGCCAGCAGCCGAGGGACTAGCCGATGGAATCAAGAGACCCAGTACTTC. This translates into CASSRGTSRWNQETQYF.

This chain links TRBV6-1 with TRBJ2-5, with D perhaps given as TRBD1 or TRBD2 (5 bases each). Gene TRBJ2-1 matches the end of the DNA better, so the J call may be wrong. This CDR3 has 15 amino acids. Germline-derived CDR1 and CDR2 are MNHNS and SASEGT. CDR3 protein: CASSEMSGTPNEQFF. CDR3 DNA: TGTGCCAGCAGTGAAATGTCCGGGACCCCCAATGAGCAGTTCTTC.

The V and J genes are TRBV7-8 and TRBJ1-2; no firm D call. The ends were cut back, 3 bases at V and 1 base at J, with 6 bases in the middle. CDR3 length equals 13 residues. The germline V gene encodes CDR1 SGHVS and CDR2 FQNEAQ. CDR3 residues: CASSFYRNYGYTF. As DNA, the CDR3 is TGTGCCAGCAGCTTTTACCGTAACTATGGCTACACCTTC.

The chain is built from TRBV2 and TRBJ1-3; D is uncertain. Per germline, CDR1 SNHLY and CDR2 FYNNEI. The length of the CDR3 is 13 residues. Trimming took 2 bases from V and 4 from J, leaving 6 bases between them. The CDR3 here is CASSENEGNTIYF. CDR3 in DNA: TGTGCCAGCAGTGAAAACGAAGGAAACACCATATATTTT.

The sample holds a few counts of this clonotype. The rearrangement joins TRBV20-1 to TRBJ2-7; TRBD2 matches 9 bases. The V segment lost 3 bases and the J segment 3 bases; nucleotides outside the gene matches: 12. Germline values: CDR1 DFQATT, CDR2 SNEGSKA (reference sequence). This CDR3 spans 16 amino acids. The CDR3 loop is CSASQWELAGNYEQYF. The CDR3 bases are TGCAGTGCTAGTCAGTGGGAGCTAGCGGGGAACTACGAGCAGTACTTC.

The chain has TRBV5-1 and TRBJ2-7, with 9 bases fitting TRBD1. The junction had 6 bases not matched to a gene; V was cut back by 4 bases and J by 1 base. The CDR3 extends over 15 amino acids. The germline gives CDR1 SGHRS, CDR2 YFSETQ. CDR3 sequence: CASSQGQGISYEQYF. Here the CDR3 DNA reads TGCGCCAGCAGCCAGGGACAGGGAATTTCCTACGAGCAGTACTTC. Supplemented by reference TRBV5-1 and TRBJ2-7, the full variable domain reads KAGVTQTPRYLIKTRGQQVTLSCSPISGHRSVSWYQQTPGQGLQFLFEYFSETQRNKGNFPGRFSGRQFSNSRSEMNVSTLELGDSALYLCASSQGQGISYEQYFGPGTRLTVT.

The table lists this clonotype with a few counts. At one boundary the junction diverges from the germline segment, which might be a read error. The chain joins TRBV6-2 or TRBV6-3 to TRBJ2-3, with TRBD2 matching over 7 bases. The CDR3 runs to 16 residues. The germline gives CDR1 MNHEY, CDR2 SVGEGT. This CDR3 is CASSWARAGGGDTQYF. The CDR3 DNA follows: TGTGCCAGCAGTTGGGCACGGGCCGGCGGGGGAGATACACAGTATTTT.